One sample yielded the 27 T cell receptor beta chains listed below, sequenced in a study of CD8 T cells in ankylosing spondylitis. TCRdb re-called the 5' RACE reads through MiXCR, storing one row per CDR3 protein. Of about 250,000 distinct CDR3 sequences in the sample, about 20% were seen once. The sample consisted of blood, either unsorted or a sorted T cell fraction (not recorded which). The receptors derive from a male donor with ankylosing spondylitis or in good health (not recorded which).

This chain joins TRBV6-2 or TRBV6-3 and TRBJ2-5, with D possibly matching TRBD2 (6 bases). There are 13 residues in the CDR3. Trimming pared 6 bases from V and 6 bases from J, leaving 14 bases between. Germline values: CDR1 MNHEY, CDR2 SVGEGT. The CDR3, as DNA: TGTGCCAGCAGCCTCACGGGAGTGAAGACCCAGTACTTC. Amino acids: CASSLTGVKTQYF.

The chain employs TRBV7-3 and TRBJ2-2; D possibly corresponds to TRBD1 (6 bases). The V end was cut by 4 bases, the J end by 7 bases, with 22 bases between. This CDR3 contains 17 residues. Germline V gene lookup returns CDR1 SGHTA and CDR2 FQGTGA. This CDR3 reads CASSSLVASRGNGELFF. CDR3 sequence (DNA): TGTGCCAGCAGCTCCCTCGTGGCTTCGAGGGGGAACGGGGAGCTGTTTTTT.

This chain joins TRBV5-1 and TRBJ2-1; TRBD2 aligns across 15 bases. The CDR3 is 18 residues long. Germline loops: CDR1 SGHRS, CDR2 YFSETQ. V lost 4 bases and J lost 10; bases outside the gene matches: 15. CDR3 sequence (DNA): TGCGCCAGCAGCGGAACAGGACTAGCGGGAGGGAGGTTGGGAGAGCAGTTCTTC. As protein: CASSGTGLAGGRLGEQFF.

This clonotype was detected only a few times. The gene calls are TRBV6-2 or TRBV6-3 and TRBJ2-3; D remains ambiguous. V lost 5 bases to trimming and J lost 3 bases, with 12 bases between them. The CDR3 has 14 residues. Germline V gives CDR1 MNHEY, CDR2 SVGEGT. CDR3 sequence reads: CASSLNGLTDTQYF. CDR3 sequence (DNA): TGTGCCAGCAGTCTTAACGGGCTGACAGATACGCAGTATTTT.

This chain connects TRBV29-1 to TRBJ2-2; a weak D match, TRBD2 (6 bases). Germline CDR1 and CDR2: SQVTM and ANQGSEA. Trimming cost V 6 bases and J 1 base, with 9 bases left between them. This CDR3 has 13 residues. CDR3 in DNA: TGCAGCGTCCCGCGGGGGAACACCGGGGAGCTGTTTTTT. Translating it yields CSVPRGNTGELFF.

This clonotype has a handful of counts. The chain has TRBV3-1 and TRBJ2-3; 7 positions match TRBD2. This CDR3 region has 16 residues. V lost 4 bases to trimming and J lost 1 base; unmatched junction nucleotides: 8. CDR1 and CDR2 (germline): LGHDT, YNNKEL (reference sequence). CDR3 in DNA: TGTGCCAGCAGCCCCCCGAAGGGAGGGGGCACAGATACGCAGTATTTT. Translation gives CASSPPKGGGTDTQYF.

This sequence joins TRBV13 and TRBJ2-2, with D uncertain. This CDR3 comprises 13 residues. V dropped 0 bases and J dropped 7 bases, with 6 bases sitting between them. The germline gives CDR1 PRHDT, CDR2 FYEKMQ (reference sequence). The CDR3 region is CASSLGFGGELFF. CDR3 DNA: TGTGCCAGCAGCTTAGGCTTTGGCGGGGAGCTGTTTTTT.

This clonotype has at least ten counts. J is TRBJ2-1 and V is TRBV6-6; TRBD2 might be the D (6 bases). From germline, CDR1 is MNHNY and CDR2 SVGAGI (reference sequence). Between the trimmed V and J ends, which lost 2 bases and 10 bases, there was a span of 6 bases. The CDR3 contains 11 residues. The CDR3 loop reads CASSYGGEQFF. CDR3 DNA: TGTGCCAGCAGTTACGGAGGGGAGCAGTTCTTC.

The chain combines TRBV6-1 with TRBJ2-7, with 10 bases lining up with TRBD1. Trimming took 9 bases from V and 3 from J; bases not matched to a gene: 8. Germline V gene lookup returns CDR1 MNHNS and CDR2 SASEGT. The CDR3 has 14 amino acids. The DNA for the CDR3 is TGTGCCAGTTACGGGACAGGGGCCCACTACGAGCAGTACTTC. Protein product: CASYGTGAHYEQYF.

This clonotype was picked up a small number of times. The rearrangement uses TRBV11-1 and TRBJ2-7; 12 nucleotides match TRBD2. CDR1 and CDR2 (germline): SGHAT, FQDESV (reference sequence). Unmatched junction bases numbered 10, after V lost 4 bases and J lost 0 bases. The CDR3 covers 18 residues. CDR3 sequence reads: CASSSGLAGAKISYEQYF. For the CDR3, the DNA is TGTGCCAGCAGCTCGGGACTAGCGGGCGCCAAAATCTCCTACGAGCAGTACTTC.

The chain recombines TRBV6-5 with TRBJ1-6; no clear D gene. Germline V CDR1 and CDR2: MNHEY, SVGAGI. This CDR3 has 15 residues. V lost 1 base to trimming and J lost 6 bases, with 10 bases between them. CDR3 loop: CASSYWSGSNSPLHF. In DNA form, the CDR3 reads TGTGCCAGCAGTTACTGGTCAGGAAGTAATTCACCCCTCCACTTT.

This clonotype was seen many times. The chain is built from TRBV12-3 or TRBV12-4 and TRBJ2-1, with 7 bases lining up with TRBD1. This CDR3 region has 15 residues. J lost 0 bases, V lost 11 bases, and 10 bases had no gene match. CDR3 coding DNA: TGTGCCTCCGGAGACAGGGTTCCCTCCTACAATGAGCAGTTCTTC. Translated: CASGDRVPSYNEQFF.

The V gene is TRBV20-1, the J gene TRBJ1-1; 7 nucleotides agree with TRBD1. This CDR3 has 13 amino acids. J was trimmed by 4 bases and V by 0 bases; bases with no gene match: 2. Germline CDR1 is DFQATT and CDR2 is SNEGSKA (reference sequence). The chain's CDR3 is CSARDPGGTEAFF. The CDR3 DNA reads TGCAGTGCTAGAGACCCAGGGGGCACTGAAGCTTTCTTT.

The table lists this clonotype with many counts. The V gene is TRBV28, the J gene TRBJ2-1, with 7 bases that match TRBD2. Germline loops: CDR1 MDHEN, CDR2 SYDVKM. The CDR3 runs 13 residues. After removal of 3 bases from V and 9 bases from J, the junction contained 5 bases not matched to a gene. CDR3 protein: CASSFSGGGEQFF. CDR3 nucleotide sequence: TGTGCCAGCAGTTTCAGTGGCGGGGGTGAGCAGTTCTTC.

The chain employs TRBV24-1 and TRBJ2-2, with D possibly matching TRBD2 (6 bases). The CDR3 covers 13 residues. The germline V gene has CDR1 KGHDR and CDR2 SFDVKD. The V gene lost 2 bases and the J gene lost 8 bases, with 8 bases spanning the gap. Written as DNA, the CDR3 is TGTGCCACCAGTGATTCGGGGGAGGGGGAGCTGTTTTTT. As protein: CATSDSGEGELFF.

The rearrangement uses TRBV3-1 and TRBJ2-5; 10 bases agree with TRBD2. Germline CDR1 and CDR2: LGHDT and YNNKEL (reference sequence). V dropped 11 bases and J dropped 2; count of bases not matched to a gene: 20. The CDR3 totals 18 residues. CDR3 loop: CASCPGPLTSGPQETQYF. The CDR3 DNA sequence: TGTGCCTCCTGCCCGGGACCGCTGACTAGCGGGCCTCAAGAGACCCAGTACTTC.

This clonotype showed up just a few times. V and J are TRBV18 and TRBJ2-3, with D perhaps matching TRBD2 (6 bases). The germline V gene encodes CDR1 KGHSH and CDR2 LQKENI. CDR3 length: 12 amino acids. Between the trimmed V and J ends, which lost 3 bases and 7 bases, there was a span of 8 bases. The CDR3 region has the DNA TGTGCCAGCTCACCGGGGACTCATACGCAGTATTTT. Protein: CASSPGTHTQYF.

This clonotype was seen at least ten times. The genes are TRBV28 and TRBJ2-1; D is ambiguous. V was clipped by 7 bases and J by 3 bases, with 10 bases between them. CDR1 MDHEN and CDR2 SYDVKM come from the germline V gene. The CDR3 extends over 13 amino acids. Written as DNA, the CDR3 is TGTGCCAGCACCCAAGACGGCTACAATGAGCAGTTCTTC. It is translated as CASTQDGYNEQFF.

This clonotype turned up a few times. V is TRBV6-5 and J is TRBJ1-1; possibly TRBD1 for D (5 bases). The germline V gene has CDR1 MNHEY and CDR2 SVGAGI. The ends were cut back, 5 bases at V and 6 bases at J, with 10 bases in the middle. The CDR3 totals 12 residues. The CDR3 protein is CASSVGGPEAFF. The CDR3, as DNA: TGTGCCAGCAGTGTTGGGGGACCTGAAGCTTTCTTT.

The chain couples TRBV29-1 to TRBJ2-1; 15 nucleotides match TRBD2. J lost 9 bases, V lost 4 bases, and 4 bases had no gene match. The CDR3 spans 14 residues. In germline, CDR1 is SQVTM, CDR2 ANQGSEA. The chain's CDR3 is CSVGTSGRAFEQFF. CDR3 coding DNA: TGCAGCGTTGGGACTAGCGGGAGGGCCTTTGAGCAGTTCTTC.

Concerning this clonotype: A much bigger clone sits one base away, suggesting this may be a read error. The V gene is TRBV5-6, the J gene TRBJ2-7; D is unresolved. Trimming left V 3 bases short and J 4 bases short, with 8 bases between. The CDR3 extends over 12 amino acids. Germline loops: CDR1 SGHDT, CDR2 YYEEEE. Here the CDR3 reads CASSSIAYEQYF. As DNA, the CDR3 is TGTGCCAGCAGCTCGATAGCATACGAGCAGTACTTC.

This rearrangement joins TRBV27 to TRBJ2-3; the match to TRBD1 covers 8 bases. This CDR3 comprises 16 residues. After removal of 3 bases from V and 3 bases from J, the junction contained 8 bases not matched to a gene. Germline CDR1 and CDR2: MNHEY and SMNVEV (reference sequence). CDR3 in DNA: TGTGCCAGCAGTTTCGGACAGGGCCGGATGACAGATACGCAGTATTTT. Protein product: CASSFGQGRMTDTQYF.

The sample holds a few counts of this clonotype. The chain uses TRBV4-3 and TRBJ2-7, with 10 bases matching TRBD2. The CDR3 loop spans 15 amino acids. Germline assignment: CDR1 LGHNA and CDR2 YSLEER. The J segment lost 3 bases and the V segment lost 0 bases, leaving 2 bases of the junction unmatched. CDR3 nucleotide sequence: TGCGCCAGCAGCCAAGAAGCGGGAGGGCTCTACGAGCAGTACTTC. It yields the protein CASSQEAGGLYEQYF.

This clonotype was seen a handful of times. The chain links TRBV7-2 to TRBJ2-7; 13 bases are shared with TRBD2. The junction had 7 bases not matched to a gene; V was cut back by 5 bases and J by 6 bases. Germline loops: CDR1 SGHTA, CDR2 FQGNSA. CDR3 length equals 15 residues. The CDR3 spells CASSDRGLAGAEQYF. The CDR3 coding sequence is TGTGCCAGCAGCGATCGTGGACTAGCGGGAGCCGAGCAGTACTTC.

V gene TRBV10-3 combines with J gene TRBJ2-7; TRBD1 aligns across 8 bases. The junction had 3 bases not matched to a gene; V was cut back by 5 bases and J by 0 bases. There are 14 residues in the CDR3. CDR1 and CDR2 (germline): ENHRY, SYGVKD. The CDR3 is CAISRQGSSYEQYF. CDR3 coding DNA: TGTGCCATCAGTCGACAGGGGAGCTCCTACGAGCAGTACTTC.

The chain has TRBV4-1 and TRBJ2-7; 11 nucleotides line up with TRBD2. CDR1 is MGHRA and CDR2 is YSYEKL in the germline V gene. This CDR3 region has 15 residues. V was clipped by 4 bases and J by 7 bases; unmatched bases: 9. The CDR3 DNA reads as TGCGCCAGCAGCCCCCAACTAGCGGGAGCGCGGGAGCAGTACTTC. Translated, it gives CASSPQLAGAREQYF.

The CDR3 DNA follows: TGTGCCAGCAGTGAAGAACAGAACACCGGGGAGCTGTTTTTT. Translation: CASSEEQNTGELFF. This chain connects TRBV6-1 to TRBJ2-2, with D unclear. Germline V gene data show CDR1 as MNHNS and CDR2 as SASEGT. The V end lost 1 base, the J end lost 1 base, and 4 bases lay between the germline ends. The CDR3 has 14 residues.